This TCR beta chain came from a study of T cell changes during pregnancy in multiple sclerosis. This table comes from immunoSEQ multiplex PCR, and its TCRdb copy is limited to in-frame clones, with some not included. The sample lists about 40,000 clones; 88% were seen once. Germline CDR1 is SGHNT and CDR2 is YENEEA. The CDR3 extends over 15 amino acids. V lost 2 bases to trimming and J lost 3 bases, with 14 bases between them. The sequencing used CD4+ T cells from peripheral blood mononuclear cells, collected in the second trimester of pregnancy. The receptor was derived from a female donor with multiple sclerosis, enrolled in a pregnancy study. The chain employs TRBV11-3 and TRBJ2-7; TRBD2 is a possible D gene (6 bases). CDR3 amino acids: CASSLTSSTLYEQYF. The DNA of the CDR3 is TGTGCCAGCAGCTTAACTAGCTCTACCCTCTACGAGCAGTACTTC.